These T cell receptor beta chains were read from a single sample in a study of blood T cell repertoires in COVID-19. Sequencing was performed with immunoSEQ multiplex PCR; in TCRdb, only in-frame clones are kept and a portion is missing. Among 150,000 to 200,000 clones listed, roughly 85% were seen once. The specimen sequenced was peripheral blood. The receptor set was obtained from a woman between 65 and 79 years old with acute or convalescent COVID-19. CDR3s include the opening cysteine and the closing phenylalanine or tryptophan. Fields, in order: clone size, D gene, V gene, J gene, CDR3 DNA, CDR3 protein. The D gene is left open where the match is weak. The listing skips clone size in some rows; elsewhere it reads once, few, many or a size class.

.,.,TRBV5-4,TRBJ1-6,TGTGCCAGCAGCTTGGACTCTTTTAATTCACCCCTCCACTTT,CASSLDSFNSPLHF
.,TRBD1,TRBV5-5,TRBJ2-1,TGTGCCAGCAGCTGGGGACAGGGGAATGAGCAGTTCTTC,CASSWGQGNEQFF
.,.,TRBV5-4,TRBJ2-1,TGTGCCAGCAGCTTGGTCGGGACTCCGAAGCCAGGGTTCTTC,CASSLVGTPKPGFF
.,TRBD1,TRBV12-5,TRBJ2-2,TGTGCTAGTGGTTTGCAAGTCGGACAGGGAAAGGGCGGGGAGCTGTTTTTT,CASGLQVGQGKGGELFF
.,.,TRBV4-1,TRBJ2-5,TGCGCCAGCAGCCACAGGGGGGAACGGGAGACCCAGTACTTC,CASSHRGERETQYF
.,.,TRBV18,TRBJ1-1,TGTGCCAGCTCACCGAGGTCTGCTCTCGAGAACACTGAAGCTTTCTTT,CASSPRSALENTEAFF
.,.,TRBV3-1/TRBV3-2,TRBJ2-2,TGTGCCAGCAGCCCAGGGTTAGTCACCGGGGAGCTGTTTTTT,CASSPGLVTGELFF
.,TRBD2,TRBV7-9,TRBJ2-1,TGTGCCAGCAGCTCTACCGGGACTAGCGGGACCCCATACAATGAGCAGTTCTTC,CASSSTGTSGTPYNEQFF
.,.,TRBV5-1,TRBJ1-4,TGCGCCAGCAGCTTCGGGACACGGAATAATGAAAAACTGTTTTTT,CASSFGTRNNEKLFF
.,.,TRBV6-5,TRBJ2-7,TGTGCCAGCACTCCCATGGCAGGGCCTTCCTACGAGCAGTACTTC,CASTPMAGPSYEQYF
.,.,TRBV7-3,TRBJ2-1,TGTGCCAGCAGCCGAGGCGGGCAGAATAGTTACAATGAGCAGTTCTTC,CASSRGGQNSYNEQFF
.,.,TRBV28,TRBJ1-3,TGTGCCAGCAGTTTGGGGGGGAGCTCTGGAAACACCATATATTTT,CASSLGGSSGNTIYF
once,.,TRBV6-5,TRBJ1-4,TGTGCCAGCAGAAACAGGGCAACTAATGAAAAACTGTTTTTT,CASRNRATNEKLFF
.,.,TRBV12-5,TRBJ1-1,TGTGCTAGTGGCACAGCGGGGTTGAACACTGAAGCTTTCTTT,CASGTAGLNTEAFF
.,.,TRBV12-5,TRBJ2-1,TGTGCTAGTGGTCCAGGGGGGATCAACAATGAGCAGTTCTTC,CASGPGGINNEQFF
.,.,TRBV11-2,TRBJ2-5,TGTGCCAGCAGCCCCCACCGGGACTCCAAAACCCAGTACTTC,CASSPHRDSKTQYF
few,TRBD2,TRBV30,TRBJ2-2,TGTGCCTGGACCCCGGGACTAGCGTCGAACACCGGGGAGCTGTTTTTT,CAWTPGLASNTGELFF
.,TRBD1,TRBV7-3,TRBJ2-7,TGTGCCAGCAGCTTAACCCCCACGGACAGGGGGGGCGTTCAGTACTTC,CASSLTPTDRGGVQYF
once,TRBD2,TRBV9,TRBJ2-7,TGTGCCAGCAGCGTAGAAGCGGGATTAACCTACGAGCAGTACTTC,CASSVEAGLTYEQYF
.,TRBD2,TRBV9,TRBJ2-3,TGTGCCAGCAGCGTAGTTGCGGGGGTGCAAGATACGCAGTATTTT,CASSVVAGVQDTQYF
once,TRBD2,TRBV7-2,TRBJ2-1,TGTGCCAGCAGCTCGGGGTTAGCGGGGAACTACAATGAGCAGTTCTTC,CASSSGLAGNYNEQFF
.,.,TRBV19,TRBJ1-2,TGTGCCAGTAGTCCTGATTGGGGAGCTAACTATGGCTACACCTTC,CASSPDWGANYGYTF
few,.,TRBV4-2,TRBJ1-1,TGTGCCAGCAGCCAAGAATCAGGGCGCATTAACACTGAAGCTTTCTTT,CASSQESGRINTEAFF
once,TRBD2,TRBV29-1,TRBJ2-3,TGCAGCGTTGGGGCTGTGGCGGGACTAACTACAGATACGCAGTATTTT,CSVGAVAGLTTDTQYF
.,TRBD2,TRBV7-2,TRBJ2-1,TGTGCCACAGTTTGGACTAGCGGGAGTGTTAGTGAGCAGTTCTTC,CATVWTSGSVSEQFF
.,TRBD1,TRBV10-3,TRBJ2-5,TGTGCCATCAGAGAAGGGGGACAGCAAGAGACCCAGTACTTC,CAIREGGQQETQYF
.,TRBD1,TRBV3-1/TRBV3-2,TRBJ2-7,TGTGCCAGCAGCCCGTCAGGACAGGGGGGCTCCTACGAGCAGTACTTC,CASSPSGQGGSYEQYF
.,.,TRBV2,TRBJ1-6,TGTGCCAGCAGTTTCAGGGACATCCAATCACCCCTCCACTTT,CASSFRDIQSPLHF
.,TRBD2,TRBV5-4,TRBJ2-1,TGTGCCAGCAGCGCGGGGCCCCTAGCGGGCGGAATCAATGAGCAGTTCTTC,CASSAGPLAGGINEQFF
once,.,TRBV2,TRBJ2-7,TGTGCCAGCAGTGGGCAAGTCTACGAGCAGTACTTC,CASSGQVYEQYF
few,.,TRBV19,TRBJ2-5,TGTGCCAGTAGTATCGGACGGGGAGAATTAGAGACCCAGTACTTC,CASSIGRGELETQYF
.,.,TRBV19,TRBJ2-1,TGTGCCAGTAACCGGGGGGCGGGTGAGAATGAGCAGTTCTTC,CASNRGAGENEQFF
.,TRBD1,TRBV15,TRBJ2-7,TGTGCCACCAGCAGGGAAACTAGGGGGCAGCAGTACTTC,CATSRETRGQQYF
.,TRBD1,TRBV5-1,TRBJ2-7,TGCGCCAGCAGCTTGGGGACAGGGCGCTACGAGCAGTACTTC,CASSLGTGRYEQYF
.,TRBD1,TRBV27,TRBJ2-2,TGTGCCAGCAGGCCTGGTCGGGACAGAAACACCGGGGAGCTGTTTTTT,CASRPGRDRNTGELFF
.,.,TRBV19,TRBJ1-1,TGTGCCAGTAGTATAGATTTTAAGAACACTGAAGCTTTCTTT,CASSIDFKNTEAFF
.,TRBD2,TRBV9,TRBJ2-3,TGTGCCAGCAGCGTAGGAGGAGGGGGACTAGCGGGGTTTGGAGATACGCAGTATTTT,CASSVGGGGLAGFGDTQYF
.,.,TRBV5-6,TRBJ2-7,TGTGCCAGCAGCTCCCTTGGAGCAACTTACGAGCAGTACTTC,CASSSLGATYEQYF
.,TRBD2,TRBV11-3,TRBJ2-1,TGTGCCAGCAGCCCGGGACTAGCGGGTTACAATGAGCAGTTCTTC,CASSPGLAGYNEQFF
.,TRBD2,TRBV2,TRBJ2-1,TGTGCCAGCAGTGACTTAGCGGGTGGGCTTGGGGAGCAGTTCTTC,CASSDLAGGLGEQFF
.,.,TRBV12-3/TRBV12-4,TRBJ1-2,TGTGCCAGCACCCGGGAGGGAGAAGGTGGCTACACCTTC,CASTREGEGGYTF
.,.,TRBV5-3,TRBJ2-1,TGTGCCAGAAGCCCGATCGGTCCACAGTTCTTC,CARSPIGPQFF
.,.,TRBV5-1,TRBJ2-3,TGCGCCAGCAGACGGGACTCAAGCACAGATACGCAGTATTTT,CASRRDSSTDTQYF
few,.,TRBV9,TRBJ2-5,TGTGCCAGCAGCGTAGGCCCCCGGGGTTGGGAGACCCAGTACTTC,CASSVGPRGWETQYF
.,.,TRBV6-1,TRBJ1-2,TGTGCCAGCAGTGAAGCGCAGGGGCCAGGCTATGGCTACACCTTC,CASSEAQGPGYGYTF
once,.,TRBV6-6,TRBJ1-2,TGTGCCACCTGGACAGTGGGGGGCTACACCTTC,CATWTVGGYTF
once,.,TRBV2,TRBJ1-1,TGTGCAGGGGTTAGGACTGAAGCTTTCTTT,CAGVRTEAFF
.,.,TRBV10-3,TRBJ2-1,TGTGCCAACTCCCCGGAGGGCAATCGAGCTGCTGGTTTCTTC,CANSPEGNRAAGFF
.,.,TRBV6-4,TRBJ2-3,TGTGCCAGCAGTGACGGTGGAGGGGATACGCAGTATTTT,CASSDGGGDTQYF
.,.,TRBV27,TRBJ2-6,TGTGCCAGCTCTACTCGTAGGGGTAGCTGGGCCAACGTCCTGACTTTC,CASSTRRGSWANVLTF